This TCR beta chain was captured in a study of neurological immune-mediated disorders. The sorted libraries involved the use of 750,000 to 1,000,000 CD4+ or CD8+ T cells. The CDR3 is 15 amino acids. V lost 4 bases and J lost 2; bases outside the gene matches: 10. Germline values: CDR1 DFQATT, CDR2 SNEGSKA (reference sequence). Sequencing runs each yielded over 190 million TCR-beta sequences from 15-18 subjects. One entry per CDR3 protein, called by TCRdb with MiXCR from the 5' RACE reads. Among around 14,000 distinct CDR3 sequences, less than 7.5% were seen once, and the ten largest hold 24%. The TCR comes from a woman between 35 and 50 years old in good health. The rearrangement links TRBV20-1 to TRBJ2-7, with 8 bases that match TRBD1. The sequenced material came from CD8+ T cells from blood. The CDR3 is CSATPRDRTTYEQYF. In nucleotides, the CDR3 is TGCAGTGCTACCCCTCGGGACAGGACTACCTACGAGCAGTACTTC.